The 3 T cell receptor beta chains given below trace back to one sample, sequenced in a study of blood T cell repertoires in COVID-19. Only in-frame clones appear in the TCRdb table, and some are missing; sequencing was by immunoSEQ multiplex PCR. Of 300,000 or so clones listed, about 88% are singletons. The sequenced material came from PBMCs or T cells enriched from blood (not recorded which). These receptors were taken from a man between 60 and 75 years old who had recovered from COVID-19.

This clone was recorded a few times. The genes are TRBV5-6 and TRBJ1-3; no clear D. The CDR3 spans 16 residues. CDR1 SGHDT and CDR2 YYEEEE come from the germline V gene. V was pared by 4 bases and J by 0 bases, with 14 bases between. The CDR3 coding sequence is TGTGCCAGCAGCCTGAGGGAGGGCCACTCTGGAAACACCATATATTTT. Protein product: CASSLREGHSGNTIYF. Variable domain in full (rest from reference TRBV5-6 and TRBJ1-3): DAGVTQSPTHLIKTRGQQVTLRCSPKSGHDTVSWYQQALGQGPQFIFQYYEEEERQRGNFPDRFSGHQFPNYSSELNVNALLLGDSALYLCASSLREGHSGNTIYFGEGSWLTVV.

CDR3 in amino acids: CASSLDPLAGGSDTQYF. In DNA form, the CDR3 reads TGTGCCAGCAGCTTAGATCCCCTAGCGGGAGGCTCAGATACGCAGTATTTT. V is TRBV11-3 and J is TRBJ2-3; 11 bases fit TRBD2. The CDR3 has 17 amino acids. Germline CDR1 reads SGHNT; CDR2 reads YENEEA. V shed 0 bases, J shed 4 bases, and the junction held 6 bases outside the gene matches.

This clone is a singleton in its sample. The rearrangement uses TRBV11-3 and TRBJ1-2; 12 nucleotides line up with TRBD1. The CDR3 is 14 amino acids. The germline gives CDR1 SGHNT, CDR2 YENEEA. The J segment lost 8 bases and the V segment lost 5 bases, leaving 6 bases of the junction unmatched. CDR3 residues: CASSPGTGGAGYTF. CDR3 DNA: TGTGCCAGCAGCCCGGGGACAGGGGGCGCCGGCTACACCTTC.